This T cell receptor (beta chain) was sequenced in a study of OX40 agonist ivuxolimab in advanced cancers. Looking at the study overall: Ivuxolimab, which patients received intravenously every 2 weeks, was dosed at 0.01 to 10 mg/kg. Study findings and constraints: Certain nonresponders additionally had low normalized T-cell clonal expansion. Mean expanded clone counts were higher in CD8+ than CD4+ T cells.

Details on this clone: What it binds is not known.

The protocol was immunoSEQ multiplex PCR, while the TCRdb copy is restricted to in-frame clones and leaves out a portion. The sample has 55,000 to 75,000 clones, 75% to 85% seen once. The clonotype comes from an adult with an advanced solid tumor such as melanoma, head and neck, liver or kidney cancer. The specimen comprised CD4+ or CD8+ T cells sorted from blood, sampled in a trial of the OX40 agonist ivuxolimab.

The CDR3 DNA follows: TGTGCCAGCAGCCAAGTACAGGGATATCAGCCCCAGCATTTT. This sequence encodes CASSQVQGYQPQHF. The chain joins TRBV4-2 to TRBJ1-5; TRBD1 might be the D (6 bases). Trimming left V 1 base short and J 5 bases short, with 9 bases between. In germline, CDR1 is LGHNA, CDR2 YNFKEQ. This CDR3 is 14 amino acids long.